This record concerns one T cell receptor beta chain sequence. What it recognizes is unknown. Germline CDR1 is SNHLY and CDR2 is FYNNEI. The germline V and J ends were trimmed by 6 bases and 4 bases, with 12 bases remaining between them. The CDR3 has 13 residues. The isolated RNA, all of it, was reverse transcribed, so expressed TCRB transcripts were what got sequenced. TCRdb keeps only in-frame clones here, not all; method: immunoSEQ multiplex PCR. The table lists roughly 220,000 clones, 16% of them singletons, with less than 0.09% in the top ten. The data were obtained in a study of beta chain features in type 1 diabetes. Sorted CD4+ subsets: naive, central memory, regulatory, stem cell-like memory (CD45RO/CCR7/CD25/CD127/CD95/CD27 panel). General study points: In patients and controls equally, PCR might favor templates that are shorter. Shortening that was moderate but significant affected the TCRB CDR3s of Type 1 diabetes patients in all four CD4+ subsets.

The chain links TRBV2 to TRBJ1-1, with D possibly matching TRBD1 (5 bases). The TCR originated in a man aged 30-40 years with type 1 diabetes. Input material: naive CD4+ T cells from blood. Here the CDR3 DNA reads TGTGCCAGCAGGAGGGACGTGGGCACTGAAGCTTTCTTT. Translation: CASRRDVGTEAFF.